This T cell receptor (beta chain) appears in the sequencing data of a study of cytomegalovirus exposure and HLA in healthy donors. Trimming at V came to 1 base and at J to 14 bases, leaving 8 bases not matched to a gene. CDR1 and CDR2 from the germline V gene are SGHTA and FQGNSA. The CDR3 spans 15 residues. The donors formed part of the approximately 110-subject validation cohort, distinct from the approximately 670-subject first cohort. Sequenced by immunoSEQ multiplex PCR; TCRdb stores in-frame clones only, minus some. The profile covers 150,000 or so clones, with over 80% appearing a single time and approximately 2.4% taken by the ten largest.

The source is a young man in good health and CMV-seropositive. Sequencing was carried out using PBMCs. This chain links TRBV7-2 with TRBJ2-5, with TRBD2 identical over 15 bases. Written as DNA, the CDR3 is TGTGCCAGCAGCTTAGTCGGGACTAGCGGGGGGCAAAAATACTTC. This sequence encodes CASSLVGTSGGQKYF. The entire variable domain, with the rest obtained from reference TRBV7-2 and TRBJ2-5, is as follows: GAGVSQSPSNKVTEKGKDVELRCDPISGHTALYWYRQSLGQGLEFLIYFQGNSAPDKSGLPSDRFSAERTGGSVSTLTIQRTQQEDSAVYLCASSLVGTSGGQKYFGPGTRLLVL.